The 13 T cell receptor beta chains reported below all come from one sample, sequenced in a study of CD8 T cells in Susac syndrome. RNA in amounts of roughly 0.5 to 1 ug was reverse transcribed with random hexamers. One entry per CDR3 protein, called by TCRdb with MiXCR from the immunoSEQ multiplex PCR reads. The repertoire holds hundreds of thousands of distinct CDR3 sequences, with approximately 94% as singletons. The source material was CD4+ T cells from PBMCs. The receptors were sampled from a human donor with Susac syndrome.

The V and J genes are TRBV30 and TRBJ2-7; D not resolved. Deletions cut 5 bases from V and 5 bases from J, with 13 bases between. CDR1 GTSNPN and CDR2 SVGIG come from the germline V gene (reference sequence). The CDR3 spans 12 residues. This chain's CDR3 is CAWGARWDEQYF. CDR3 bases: TGTGCCTGGGGAGCCAGGTGGGACGAGCAGTACTTC.

The CDR3 reads CASSLRAGTENSPLHF. The CDR3 DNA reads as TGTGCCAGCTCACTCAGAGCCGGGACGGAGAATTCACCCCTCCACTTT. V gene TRBV18 combines with J gene TRBJ1-6, with a tentative D call TRBD1 (5 bases). Germline V CDR1 and CDR2: KGHSH, LQKENI. V lost 4 bases to trimming and J lost 7 bases, with 17 bases between them. CDR3 length: 16 amino acids.

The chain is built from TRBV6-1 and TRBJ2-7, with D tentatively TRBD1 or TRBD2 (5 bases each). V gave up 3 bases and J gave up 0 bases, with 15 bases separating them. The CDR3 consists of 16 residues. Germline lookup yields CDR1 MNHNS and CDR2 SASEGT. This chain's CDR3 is CASSDRSGLISYEQYF. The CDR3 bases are TGTGCCAGCAGTGACAGGTCGGGGCTTATCTCCTACGAGCAGTACTTC.

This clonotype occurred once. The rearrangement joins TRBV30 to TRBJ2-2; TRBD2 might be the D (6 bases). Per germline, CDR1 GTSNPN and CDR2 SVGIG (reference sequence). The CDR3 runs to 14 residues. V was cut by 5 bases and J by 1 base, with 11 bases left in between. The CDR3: CAWSRLVNTGELFF. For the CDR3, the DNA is TGTGCCTGGTCCAGACTAGTGAACACCGGGGAGCTGTTTTTT.

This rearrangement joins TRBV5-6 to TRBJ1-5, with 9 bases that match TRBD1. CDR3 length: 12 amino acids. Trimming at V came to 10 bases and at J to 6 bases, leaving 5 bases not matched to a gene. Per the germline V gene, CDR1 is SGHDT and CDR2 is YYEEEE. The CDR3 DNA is TGTGCCGGGACAGGGATTGTTCAGCCCCAGCATTTT. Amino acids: CAGTGIVQPQHF.

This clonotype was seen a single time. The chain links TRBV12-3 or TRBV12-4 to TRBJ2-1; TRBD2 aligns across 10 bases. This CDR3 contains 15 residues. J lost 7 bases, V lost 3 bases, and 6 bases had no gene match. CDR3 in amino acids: CASSFLAGASNEQFF. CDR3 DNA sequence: TGTGCCAGCAGTTTTCTAGCGGGGGCCTCGAATGAGCAGTTCTTC.

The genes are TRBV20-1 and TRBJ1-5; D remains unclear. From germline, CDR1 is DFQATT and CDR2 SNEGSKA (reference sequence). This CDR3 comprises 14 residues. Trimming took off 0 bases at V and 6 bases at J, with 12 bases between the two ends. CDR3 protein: CSAREEHRAQPQHF. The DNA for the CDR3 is TGCAGTGCTAGAGAGGAACACAGAGCTCAGCCCCAGCATTTT.

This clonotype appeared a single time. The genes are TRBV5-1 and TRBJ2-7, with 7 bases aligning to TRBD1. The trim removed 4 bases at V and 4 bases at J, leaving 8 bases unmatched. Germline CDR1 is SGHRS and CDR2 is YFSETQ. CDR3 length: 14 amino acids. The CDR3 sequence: CASSPGTDGYEQYF. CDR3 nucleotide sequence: TGCGCCAGCAGCCCTGGGACAGACGGTTACGAGCAGTACTTC.

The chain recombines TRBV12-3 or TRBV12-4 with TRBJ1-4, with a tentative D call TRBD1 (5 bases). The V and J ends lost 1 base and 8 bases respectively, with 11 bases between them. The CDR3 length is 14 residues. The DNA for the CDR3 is TGTGCCAGCAGTTTAGGGGGGTTTGGGGAAAAACTGTTTTTT. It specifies CASSLGGFGEKLFF.

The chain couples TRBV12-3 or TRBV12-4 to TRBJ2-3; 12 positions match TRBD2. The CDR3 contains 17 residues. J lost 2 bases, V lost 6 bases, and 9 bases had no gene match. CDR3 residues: CASRRSTSGGYTDTQYF. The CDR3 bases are TGTGCCAGCAGGCGGTCCACTAGCGGGGGGTACACAGATACGCAGTATTTT.

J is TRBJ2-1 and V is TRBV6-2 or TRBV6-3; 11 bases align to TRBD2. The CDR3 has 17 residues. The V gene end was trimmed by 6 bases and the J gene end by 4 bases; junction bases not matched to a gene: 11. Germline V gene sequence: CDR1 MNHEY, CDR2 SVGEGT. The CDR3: CASRHRTSGLLYNEQFF. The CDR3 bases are TGTGCCAGCAGACACCGGACTAGCGGGCTATTATACAATGAGCAGTTCTTC.

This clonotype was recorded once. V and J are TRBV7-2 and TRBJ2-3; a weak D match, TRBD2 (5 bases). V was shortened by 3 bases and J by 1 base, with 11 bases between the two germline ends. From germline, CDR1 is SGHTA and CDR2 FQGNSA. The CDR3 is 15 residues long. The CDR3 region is CASSFTASRTDTQYF. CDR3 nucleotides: TGTGCCAGCAGCTTCACGGCTAGCCGCACAGATACGCAGTATTTT.

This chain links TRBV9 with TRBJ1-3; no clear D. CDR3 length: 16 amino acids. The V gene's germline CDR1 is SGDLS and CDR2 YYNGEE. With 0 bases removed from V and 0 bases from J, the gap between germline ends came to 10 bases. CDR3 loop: CASSVGGLSSGNTIYF. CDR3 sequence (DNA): TGTGCCAGCAGCGTAGGTGGTCTTAGCTCTGGAAACACCATATATTTT.